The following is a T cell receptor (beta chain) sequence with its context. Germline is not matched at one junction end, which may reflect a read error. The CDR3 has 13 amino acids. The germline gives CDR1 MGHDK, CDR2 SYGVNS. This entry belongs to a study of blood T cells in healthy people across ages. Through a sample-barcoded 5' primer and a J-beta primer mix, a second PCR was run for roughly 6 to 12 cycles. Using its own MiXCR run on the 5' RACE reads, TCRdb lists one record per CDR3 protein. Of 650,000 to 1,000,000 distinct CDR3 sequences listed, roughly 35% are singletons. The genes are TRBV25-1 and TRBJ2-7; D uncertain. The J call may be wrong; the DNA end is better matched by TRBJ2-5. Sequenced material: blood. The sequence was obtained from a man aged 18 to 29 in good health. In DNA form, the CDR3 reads TGTACCAGCAGTGAACCCGTAGGAGAGACCCAGTACTTC. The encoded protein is CTSSEPVGETQYF.